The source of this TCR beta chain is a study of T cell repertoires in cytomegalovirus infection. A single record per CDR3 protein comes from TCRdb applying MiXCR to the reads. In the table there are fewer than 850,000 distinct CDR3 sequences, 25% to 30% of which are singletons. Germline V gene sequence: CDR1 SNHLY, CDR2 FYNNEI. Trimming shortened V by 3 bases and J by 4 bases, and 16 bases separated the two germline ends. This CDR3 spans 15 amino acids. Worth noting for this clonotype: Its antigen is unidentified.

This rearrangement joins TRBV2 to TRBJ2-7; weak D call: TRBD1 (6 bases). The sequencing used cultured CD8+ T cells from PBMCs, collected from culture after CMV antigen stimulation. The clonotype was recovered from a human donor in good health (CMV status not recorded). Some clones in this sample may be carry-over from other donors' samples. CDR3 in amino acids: CASSDRAGARYEQYF. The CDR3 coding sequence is TGTGCCAGCAGTGATCGGGCAGGGGCGAGGTACGAGCAGTACTTC.